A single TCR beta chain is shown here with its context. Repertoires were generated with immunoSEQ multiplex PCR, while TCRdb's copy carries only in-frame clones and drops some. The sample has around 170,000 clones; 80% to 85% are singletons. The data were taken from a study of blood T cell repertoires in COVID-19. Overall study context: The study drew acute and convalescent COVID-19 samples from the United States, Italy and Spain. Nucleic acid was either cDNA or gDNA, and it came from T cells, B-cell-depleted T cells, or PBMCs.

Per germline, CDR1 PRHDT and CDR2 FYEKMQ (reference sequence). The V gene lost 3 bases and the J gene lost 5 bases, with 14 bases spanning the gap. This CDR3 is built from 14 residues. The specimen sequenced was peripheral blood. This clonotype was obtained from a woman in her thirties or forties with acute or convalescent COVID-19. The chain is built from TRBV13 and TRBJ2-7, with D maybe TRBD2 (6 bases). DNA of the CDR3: TGTGCCAGCAGCTTTTGGGGGGTCAGGGACGAGCAGTACTTC. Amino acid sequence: CASSFWGVRDEQYF.